This passage covers 15 T cell receptor beta chains from one sample sequenced in a study of shared clonotypes between healthy human individuals. The naive CD8 population came from CD45RO-negative cells selected for CCR7, without terminally differentiated effector memory CD45RA+ cells. Method: immunoSEQ multiplex PCR; TCRdb's copy keeps in-frame clones and lacks some. The sample lists hundreds of thousands of clones; 92% were seen once. The sequenced material came from naive CD8+ T cells sorted from blood. The receptors originated from a young man in good health.

This sequence joins TRBV23-1 and TRBJ1-1, with 7 bases lining up with TRBD1. TRBV23-1 is treated as an ORF (open reading frame) with a function not yet certain. CDR3 length equals 15 residues. The J segment lost 5 bases and the V segment lost 3 bases, leaving 9 bases of the junction unmatched. The CDR3 here is CASSQVDRDVTEAFF. CDR3 in DNA: TGCGCCAGCAGTCAGGTTGACAGGGATGTTACTGAAGCTTTCTTT.

CDR3 loop: CATSGRRRRGVNEQFF. Here the CDR3 DNA reads TGTGCCACCAGCGGACGGAGGAGGAGGGGGGTTAATGAGCAGTTCTTC. This rearrangement joins TRBV15 to TRBJ2-1, with D possibly being TRBD1 or TRBD2 (6 bases each). CDR1 is LNHNV, CDR2 YYDKDF, per germline (reference sequence). Trimming stripped 5 bases from V and 7 bases from J, with 21 bases between. The CDR3 contains 16 residues.

The chain uses TRBV29-1 and TRBJ2-7; 7 nucleotides agree with TRBD2. CDR3 size: 13 residues. Per germline, CDR1 SQVTM and CDR2 ANQGSEA. The V gene end was trimmed by 0 bases and the J gene end by 6 bases; junction bases not matched to a gene: 5. The CDR3 sequence is CSVEEGGRTEQYF. CDR3 nucleotides: TGCAGCGTTGAAGAGGGCGGGAGAACCGAGCAGTACTTC.

The chain has TRBV4-3 and TRBJ2-1; TRBD2 is a possible D gene (5 bases). Germline values: CDR1 LGHNA, CDR2 YSLEER. V was trimmed by 0 bases and J by 8 bases, leaving 8 bases between them. The CDR3 has 13 amino acids. The CDR3 spells CASSQEWRYEQFF. CDR3 sequence (DNA): TGCGCCAGCAGCCAAGAGTGGAGGTATGAGCAGTTCTTC.

V is TRBV29-1 and J is TRBJ2-1; possibly TRBD2 for D (5 bases). Germline V gives CDR1 SQVTM, CDR2 ANQGSEA. V lost 5 bases and J lost 0, with 14 bases in between. CDR3 length: 15 residues. CDR3 protein: CSVRIALGSYNEQFF. CDR3 in DNA: TGCAGCGTTAGGATAGCGCTAGGCTCCTACAATGAGCAGTTCTTC.

The chain carries TRBV10-1 and TRBJ2-1, with D maybe TRBD2 (6 bases). Per the germline V gene, CDR1 is WNHNN and CDR2 is SYGVQD (reference sequence). The CDR3 is made up of 15 amino acids. Trimming cost V 5 bases and J 3 bases, with 14 bases left between them. The CDR3 loop is CASSPRREVYNEQFF. In nucleotides, the CDR3 is TGCGCCAGCAGTCCCAGAAGGGAGGTCTACAATGAGCAGTTCTTC.

This CDR3 reads CASSEYSGQGGVRGYTF. DNA of the CDR3: TGTGCCAGCAGCGAATATAGCGGACAGGGAGGTGTTCGAGGCTACACCTTC. The rearrangement links TRBV5-5 to TRBJ1-2, with TRBD1 matching over 8 bases. Germline-derived CDR1 and CDR2 are SGHKS and YYEKEE (reference sequence). The CDR3 is made up of 17 amino acids. Losses at the gene ends were 4 bases for V and 8 bases for J; bases not matched to a gene: 19.

This clone has a count of ten or more. The chain combines TRBV19 with TRBJ1-1, with 9 nucleotides matching TRBD1. J gave up 2 bases and V 8 bases, and 3 bases lay outside the gene matches. CDR1 is LNHDA, CDR2 SQIVND, per germline (reference sequence). The CDR3 is made up of 13 amino acids. This CDR3 is CASGTGRNTEAFF. Here the CDR3 DNA reads TGTGCCAGTGGGACAGGGCGTAACACTGAAGCTTTCTTT.

The chain combines TRBV9 with TRBJ2-1, with a possible D match to TRBD1 (6 bases). CDR1 SGDLS and CDR2 YYNGEE come from the germline V gene. V was clipped by 1 base and J by 3 bases, with 11 bases between them. The CDR3 totals 15 residues. For the CDR3, the DNA is TGTGCCAGCAGCGTACTTTCAGGGGTCTACAATGAGCAGTTCTTC. The encoded protein is CASSVLSGVYNEQFF.

In regard to this clone: This CDR3 is also generated by other DNA sequences in the sample. The rearrangement uses TRBV7-9 and TRBJ2-3; 9 bases align to TRBD1. CDR3 size: 15 residues. Germline V gene data show CDR1 as SEHNR and CDR2 as FQNEAQ (reference sequence). Trimming at V came to 4 bases and at J to 6 bases, leaving 8 bases not matched to a gene. In nucleotides, the CDR3 is TGTGCCAGCAGCTCCCGGGACAGGGAAGCGGATACGCAGTATTTT. It yields the protein CASSSRDREADTQYF.

The gene calls are TRBV27 and TRBJ2-1; no definite D call. CDR1 MNHEY and CDR2 SMNVEV come from the germline V gene (reference sequence). With 5 bases removed from V and 8 bases from J, the gap between germline ends came to 13 bases. The CDR3 runs 13 residues. In DNA, the CDR3 is TGTGCCAGCAGTCACGGCCACAATGATGAGCAGTTCTTC. Residues: CASSHGHNDEQFF.

This chain connects TRBV27 to TRBJ2-3, with 7 bases aligning to TRBD2. Germline assignment: CDR1 MNHEY and CDR2 SMNVEV (reference sequence). This CDR3 is 11 amino acids long. Unmatched junction bases numbered 0, after V lost 8 bases and J lost 4 bases. Here the CDR3 DNA reads TGTGCCAGCGGGGGGGCAGATACGCAGTATTTT. This codes for CASGGADTQYF.

V and J are TRBV21-1 and TRBJ2-7; the table assigns TRBD1, which was not confirmed against the DNA. TRBV21-1 represents a pseudogene. The CDR3 is made up of 13 amino acids. CDR3 bases: TGTGCCAGCAGCAAAAAGAGGGACAGCCAGCAGTACTTC. Translated, it gives CASSKKRDSQQYF.

The rearrangement uses TRBV29-1 and TRBJ2-1, with D possibly matching TRBD2 (5 bases). The CDR3 totals 11 residues. Trimming took off 4 bases at V and 7 bases at J, with 8 bases between the two ends. Looked up from germline, CDR1 is SQVTM and CDR2 is ANQGSEA. The CDR3 DNA sequence: TGCAGCGTTGGGAGGTCGAATGAGCAGTTCTTC. It translates to CSVGRSNEQFF.

This clone was found once. The chain links TRBV9 to TRBJ2-5; TRBD1 matches at 10 bases. The CDR3 extends over 14 amino acids. Germline V gene lookup returns CDR1 SGDLS and CDR2 YYNGEE. With 2 bases clipped from V and 4 bases from J, the junction kept 2 bases outside the gene matches. In DNA, the CDR3 is TGTGCCAGCAGCGTTTGGGACAGGGGAGAGACCCAGTACTTC. Amino acid sequence: CASSVWDRGETQYF.